This T cell receptor (beta chain) emerged from a study of blood T cell repertoires in COVID-19. Method: immunoSEQ multiplex PCR; TCRdb's copy keeps in-frame clones and lacks some. The sample shows more than 400,000 clones, about nine tenths of them seen only once. This clone was observed a single time. Deletions cut 9 bases from V and 1 base from J, with 15 bases between. Germline V CDR1 and CDR2: SNHLY, FYNNEI. CDR3 length: 15 residues. This TCR derives from a woman aged 18-29 years who had recovered from COVID-19. Sequencing was performed on PBMCs or T cells enriched from blood (not recorded which). V usage is TRBV2 and J usage is TRBJ1-4, with TRBD1 as a possible D gene (6 bases). The CDR3 bases are TGTGCCAGTACCTATAACAGGGTAACTAATGAAAAACTGTTTTTT. Translation gives CASTYNRVTNEKLFF.